The text below deals with one T cell receptor beta chain. The PCR employed 60 Vbeta primers together with 13 Jbeta primers. The repertoire was sequenced with immunoSEQ multiplex PCR; TCRdb's copy has only in-frame clones and lacks some. The sample records about 150,000 clones, about two thirds being singletons. This entry comes from a study of cytomegalovirus exposure and HLA in healthy donors. CDR3 length: 16 residues. CDR1 and CDR2 (germline): SGHRS, YFSETQ. V lost 5 bases and J lost 6, with 20 bases in between. The gene calls are TRBV5-1 and TRBJ2-2; a weak D match, TRBD2 (5 bases). Sequencing was performed on PBMCs. The TCR sequence derives from a man in his 60s in good health and CMV-seronegative. The CDR3 DNA is TGCGCCAGCAGTCGCTCCGGGATCTCAGCAGCCGGGGAGCTGTTTTTT. It codes for CASSRSGISAAGELFF.